Following are 27 T cell receptor beta chains from one sample sequenced in a study of beta chain features in type 1 diabetes. Reverse transcription of all isolated RNA meant that expressed TCRB transcripts were sequenced. Using immunoSEQ multiplex PCR, the repertoire was profiled, and TCRdb retains in-frame clones only, with some absent. The table lists some 900,000 clones, roughly 15% of them singletons. Sequenced input: naive CD4+ T cells from blood. The receptors originated from a woman between 18 and 30 years old in good health.

V is TRBV28 and J is TRBJ2-7, with D perhaps matching TRBD1 (5 bases). Germline V CDR1 and CDR2: MDHEN, SYDVKM. The CDR3 runs 14 residues. Trimming cost V 7 bases and J 0 bases, with 13 bases left between them. The DNA for the CDR3 is TGTGCCAGCACCCCGCCCGACAGCTCCTACGAGCAGTACTTC. Protein: CASTPPDSSYEQYF.

This clone was detected a few times. The chain combines TRBV28 with TRBJ2-7, with D uncertain. The CDR3 extends over 15 amino acids. Germline lookup yields CDR1 MDHEN and CDR2 SYDVKM. V was pared by 6 bases and J by 0 bases, with 15 bases between. CDR3 sequence reads: CASRGSGFSSYEQYF. CDR3 coding DNA: TGTGCCAGCAGGGGTTCCGGGTTCAGCTCCTACGAGCAGTACTTC.

The V gene is TRBV28, the J gene TRBJ2-3; D gene unclear. V gave up 3 bases and J gave up 6 bases, with 16 bases separating them. The CDR3 has 15 amino acids. CDR1 is MDHEN, CDR2 SYDVKM, per germline. The CDR3 loop is CASSFNRRRFDTQYF. CDR3 nucleotides: TGTGCCAGCAGTTTTAACCGGCGGCGTTTCGATACGCAGTATTTT.

This clone was seen only a few times. This sequence joins TRBV18 and TRBJ2-1, with 8 bases matching TRBD2. The V gene's germline CDR1 is KGHSH and CDR2 LQKENI. J gave up 3 bases and V 0 bases, and 4 bases lay outside the gene matches. The CDR3 is made up of 16 amino acids. CDR3: CASSPPKAGDYNEQFF. The DNA of the CDR3 is TGTGCCAGCTCACCACCGAAAGCGGGGGACTACAATGAGCAGTTCTTC.

The chain links TRBV7-2 to TRBJ2-2, with D tentatively TRBD2 (7 bases). The germline V gene has CDR1 SGHTA and CDR2 FQGNSA. This CDR3 has 16 amino acids. Deletions cut 5 bases from V and 6 bases from J, with 19 bases between. The CDR3 region is CASSPRGGVLSGELFF. DNA of the CDR3: TGTGCCAGCAGCCCGCGAGGGGGGGTCCTCTCCGGGGAGCTGTTTTTT.

The CDR3 spells CASSVGHRDYYNEQFF. The CDR3 DNA follows: TGTGCCAGCAGCGTAGGCCACCGGGACTACTACAATGAGCAGTTCTTC. The gene calls are TRBV9 and TRBJ2-1; 7 nucleotides match TRBD2. The CDR3 is 16 residues long. Germline V CDR1 and CDR2: SGDLS, YYNGEE. The V and J ends lost 0 bases and 3 bases, in that order; junction bases with no gene match: 6.

This clone has just a few counts. The CDR3 sequence: CASSATGGWTDTQYF. The CDR3 region has the DNA TGTGCCAGCAGCGCGACAGGGGGCTGGACAGATACGCAGTATTTT. The chain combines TRBV4-2 with TRBJ2-3; 10 bases match TRBD1. The germline CDR1 and CDR2 sequences are LGHNA and YNFKEQ. This CDR3 comprises 15 residues. The V segment lost 5 bases and the J segment 3 bases; nucleotides outside the gene matches: 5.

This clone was seen more than once but under ten times. This chain links TRBV19 with TRBJ2-1, with 7 bases lining up with TRBD2. Germline V gene data show CDR1 as LNHDA and CDR2 as SQIVND (reference sequence). Unmatched junction bases numbered 8, after V lost 5 bases and J lost 10 bases. The CDR3 is made up of 13 amino acids. CDR3 sequence: CASSLTLSGEQFF. DNA for the CDR3: TGTGCCAGTAGTCTTACCCTTAGCGGGGAGCAGTTCTTC.

This chain connects TRBV29-1 to TRBJ2-3; D uncertain. Germline V gives CDR1 SQVTM, CDR2 ANQGSEA. The V gene lost 7 bases and the J gene lost 0 bases, with 8 bases spanning the gap. There are 12 residues in the CDR3. The CDR3 nucleotides read TGCAGCGCTTCCTCTAGCACAGATACGCAGTATTTT. This sequence encodes CSASSSTDTQYF.

The rearrangement joins TRBV5-1 to TRBJ2-2; D is possibly TRBD1 (5 bases). There are 14 residues in the CDR3. CDR1 and CDR2 (germline): SGHRS, YFSETQ. V was trimmed by 0 bases and J by 6 bases, leaving 9 bases between them. DNA for the CDR3: TGCGCCAGCAGCTTGGGGCAGGGATCCGGGGAGCTGTTTTTT. This encodes CASSLGQGSGELFF.

In its sample, this clone was seen a few times. The rearrangement joins TRBV27 to TRBJ2-7, with 7 bases fitting TRBD2. V was clipped by 2 bases and J by 3 bases; unmatched bases: 4. Germline V gene data show CDR1 as MNHEY and CDR2 as SMNVEV (reference sequence). This CDR3 has 14 residues. The CDR3 is CASSLKGRGYEQYF. CDR3 nucleotides: TGTGCCAGCAGTTTAAAAGGGAGGGGCTACGAGCAGTACTTC.

This clone came up a few times. The chain couples TRBV6-5 to TRBJ2-1; D is undetermined. CDR3 size: 14 residues. The V and J ends lost 5 bases and 7 bases respectively, with 15 bases between them. The germline CDR1 and CDR2 sequences are MNHEY and SVGAGI. CDR3 in amino acids: CASSPLSVLNEQFF. The CDR3 bases are TGTGCCAGCAGTCCCCTGAGTGTTTTGAATGAGCAGTTCTTC.

This clone was detected only a few times. The rearrangement uses TRBV11-3 and TRBJ2-1, with no clear D. This CDR3 contains 14 residues. V lost 4 bases, J lost 0 bases, and 7 bases lay in between. Germline V CDR1 and CDR2: SGHNT, YENEEA. The CDR3 DNA is TGTGCCAGCAGCTCGGATAGCTCCTACAATGAGCAGTTCTTC. Encoded protein: CASSSDSSYNEQFF.

This clone was counted a single time. Other DNA sequences in the same sample also yield this CDR3. J is TRBJ2-3 and V is TRBV9; D is unclear. V was cut by 2 bases and J by 0 bases, with 7 bases left in between. Germline V gene lookup returns CDR1 SGDLS and CDR2 YYNGEE. The CDR3 has 14 residues. CDR3 in amino acids: CASSVSASTDTQYF. CDR3 bases: TGTGCCAGCAGCGTGTCGGCCAGCACAGATACGCAGTATTTT. Full variable domain (rest looked up from reference TRBV9 and TRBJ2-3): DSGVTQTPKHLITATGQRVTLRCSPRSGDLSVYWYQQSLDQGLQFLIQYYNGEERAKGNILERFSAQQFPDLHSELNLSSLELGDSALYFCASSVSASTDTQYFGPGTRLTVL.

The CDR3 nucleotides are TGTGCCAGCAGCTGGGACTCCTACAATGAGCAGTTCTTC. Protein product: CASSWDSYNEQFF. The chain is built from TRBV6-5 and TRBJ2-1; the D is unclear. V was cut by 6 bases and J by 0 bases, with 6 bases left in between. CDR3 length: 13 residues. Germline V gene data show CDR1 as MNHEY and CDR2 as SVGAGI.

The chain joins TRBV5-1 to TRBJ2-7, with 7 bases fitting TRBD2. Germline lookup yields CDR1 SGHRS and CDR2 YFSETQ. Trimming at V came to 0 bases and at J to 2 bases, leaving 5 bases not matched to a gene. CDR3 length: 15 residues. CDR3 residues: CASSLVGGRAYEQYF. The CDR3 nucleotides are TGCGCCAGCAGCTTGGTCGGCGGGAGAGCCTACGAGCAGTACTTC.

The rearrangement links TRBV29-1 to TRBJ2-2; no definite D call. The V gene lost 0 bases and the J gene lost 1 base, with 6 bases spanning the gap. CDR1 and CDR2 from the germline V gene are SQVTM and ANQGSEA. The length of the CDR3 is 14 residues. The CDR3 region has the DNA TGCAGCGTTGAAGAGTACAGGAACACCGGGGAGCTGTTTTTT. Encoded protein: CSVEEYRNTGELFF.

This clone was seen more than once but under ten times. The chain recombines TRBV10-3 with TRBJ2-3; D remains ambiguous. Germline V gene sequence: CDR1 ENHRY, CDR2 SYGVKD. V gave up 6 bases and J gave up 6 bases, with 13 bases separating them. The CDR3 extends over 13 amino acids. CDR3 DNA: TGTGCCATCAGGGGCGGTACCGGCGATACGCAGTATTTT. This sequence encodes CAIRGGTGDTQYF.

The rearrangement links TRBV2 to TRBJ2-1; D is uncertain. V gave up 6 bases and J gave up 10 bases, with 10 bases separating them. Germline V gene lookup returns CDR1 SNHLY and CDR2 FYNNEI. CDR3 length: 11 residues. This chain's CDR3 is CASSTLYEQFF. DNA for the CDR3: TGTGCCAGCAGCACCCTATACGAGCAGTTCTTC.

The rearrangement links TRBV27 to TRBJ1-3; D unresolved. V lost 5 bases and J 2 bases, leaving 13 bases between the germline ends. Germline V gene data show CDR1 as MNHEY and CDR2 as SMNVEV (reference sequence). CDR3 length equals 15 residues. The CDR3 bases are TGTGCCAGCAGTAAGGTCGCGGGTACTGGAAACACCATATATTTT. As protein: CASSKVAGTGNTIYF.

The chain is built from TRBV7-2 and TRBJ2-1; D gene ambiguous. The germline CDR1 and CDR2 sequences are SGHTA and FQGNSA. This CDR3 comprises 12 residues. Trimming removed 1 base from V and 9 bases from J, with 7 bases in between. The CDR3 loop is CASSLVLSEQFF. The CDR3 bases are TGTGCCAGCAGCTTAGTACTGTCTGAGCAGTTCTTC.

This chain joins TRBV2 and TRBJ2-1; 7 bases agree with TRBD2. Germline assignment: CDR1 SNHLY and CDR2 FYNNEI. The CDR3 length is 13 residues. The V segment lost 6 bases and the J segment 10 bases; nucleotides outside the gene matches: 9. Written as DNA, the CDR3 is TGTGCCAGCAGAGCTTTCCAAGCGGGGGAGCAGTTCTTC. Residues: CASRAFQAGEQFF.

Note on this clone: Other DNA sequences of this sample code for an identical CDR3. This chain joins TRBV10-3 and TRBJ2-5; D remains unclear. This CDR3 is built from 11 residues. V gave up 3 bases and J gave up 4 bases, with 3 bases separating them. Germline V gene sequence: CDR1 ENHRY, CDR2 SYGVKD. For the CDR3, the DNA is TGTGCCATCAGTGAACGAGAGACCCAGTACTTC. This encodes CAISERETQYF.

This clone came up a few times. The V and J genes are TRBV7-9 and TRBJ2-1; D is unclear. V was trimmed by 5 bases and J by 0 bases, leaving 14 bases between them. Germline lookup yields CDR1 SEHNR and CDR2 FQNEAQ (reference sequence). The CDR3 extends over 16 amino acids. This CDR3 reads CASSTLKTSSYNEQFF. The CDR3 DNA is TGTGCCAGCAGCACGCTCAAGACGAGCTCCTACAATGAGCAGTTCTTC.

The rearrangement uses TRBV25-1 and TRBJ2-1, with 9 bases aligning to TRBD2. Germline CDR1 and CDR2: MGHDK and SYGVNS. V shed 4 bases, J shed 0 bases, and the junction held 10 bases outside the gene matches. The CDR3 has 18 residues. The CDR3 DNA sequence: TGTGCCAGCAGTGGGATATCGCGGGAGGGATACTCCTACAATGAGCAGTTCTTC. Its protein product is CASSGISREGYSYNEQFF. Based on the CDR3 plus reference TRBV25-1 and TRBJ2-1, the full variable domain is EADIYQTPRYLVIGTGKKITLECSQTMGHDKMYWYQQDPGMELHLIHYSYGVNSTEKGDLSSESTVSRIRTEHFPLTLESARPSHTSQYLCASSGISREGYSYNEQFFGPGTRLTVL.

This clone was observed a few times. The V call is TRBV7-6, the J call TRBJ2-3, with D possibly being TRBD2 (6 bases). CDR3 length: 15 amino acids. The V gene lost 5 bases and the J gene lost 6 bases, with 18 bases spanning the gap. Germline V lookup: CDR1 SGHVS, CDR2 FNYEAQ. The CDR3 here is CASSGSGTALDTQYF. The CDR3 DNA reads as TGTGCCAGCAGCGGATCCGGGACTGCCTTGGATACGCAGTATTTT.

V is TRBV7-9 and J is TRBJ1-3; maybe TRBD1 (5 bases). V gave up 6 bases and J gave up 3 bases, with 12 bases separating them. The CDR3 sequence is 14 residues long. Germline loops: CDR1 SEHNR, CDR2 FQNEAQ (reference sequence). Here the CDR3 reads CASSDDRLGNTIYF. The CDR3 region has the DNA TGTGCCAGCAGTGATGACAGACTTGGAAACACCATATATTTT.